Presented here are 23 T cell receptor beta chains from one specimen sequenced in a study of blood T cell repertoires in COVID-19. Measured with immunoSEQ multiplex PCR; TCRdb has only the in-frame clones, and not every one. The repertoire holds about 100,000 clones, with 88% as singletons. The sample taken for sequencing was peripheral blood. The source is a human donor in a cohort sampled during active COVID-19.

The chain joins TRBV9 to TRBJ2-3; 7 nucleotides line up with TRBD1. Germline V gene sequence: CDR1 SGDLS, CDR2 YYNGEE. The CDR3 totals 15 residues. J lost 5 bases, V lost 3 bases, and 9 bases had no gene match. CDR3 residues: CASSARSGGQDTQYF. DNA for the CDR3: TGTGCCAGCAGCGCCCGGTCAGGGGGTCAAGATACGCAGTATTTT.

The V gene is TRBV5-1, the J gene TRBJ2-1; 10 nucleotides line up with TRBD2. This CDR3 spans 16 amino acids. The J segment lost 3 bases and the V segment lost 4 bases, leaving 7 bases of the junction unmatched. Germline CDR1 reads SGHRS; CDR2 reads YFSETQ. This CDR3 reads CASSPGLAALYNEQFF. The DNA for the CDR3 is TGCGCCAGCAGCCCCGGACTAGCGGCCCTCTACAATGAGCAGTTCTTC.

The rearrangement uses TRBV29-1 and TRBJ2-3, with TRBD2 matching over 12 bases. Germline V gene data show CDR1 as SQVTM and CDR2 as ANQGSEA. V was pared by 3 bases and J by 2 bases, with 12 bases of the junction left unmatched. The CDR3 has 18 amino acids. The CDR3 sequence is CSVDHRGTSGRDTDTQYF. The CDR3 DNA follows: TGCAGCGTTGATCATCGCGGGACTAGCGGGCGGGACACAGATACGCAGTATTTT.

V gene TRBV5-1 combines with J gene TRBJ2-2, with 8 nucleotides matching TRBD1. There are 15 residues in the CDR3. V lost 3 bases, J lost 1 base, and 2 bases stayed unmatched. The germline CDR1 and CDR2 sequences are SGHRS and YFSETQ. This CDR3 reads CASSWTGRNTGELFF. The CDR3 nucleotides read TGCGCCAGCAGCTGGACAGGGCGGAACACCGGGGAGCTGTTTTTT.

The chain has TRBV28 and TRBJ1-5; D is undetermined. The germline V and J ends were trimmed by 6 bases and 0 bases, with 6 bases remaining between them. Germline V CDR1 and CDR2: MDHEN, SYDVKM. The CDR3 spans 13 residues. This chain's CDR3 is CASSPISNQPQHF. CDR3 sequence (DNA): TGTGCCAGCAGCCCCATTAGCAATCAGCCCCAGCATTTT.

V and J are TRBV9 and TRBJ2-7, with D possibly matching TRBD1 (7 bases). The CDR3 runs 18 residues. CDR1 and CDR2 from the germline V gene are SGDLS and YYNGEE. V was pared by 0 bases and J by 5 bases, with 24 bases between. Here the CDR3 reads CASSVGAGGRGLRDEQYF. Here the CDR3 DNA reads TGTGCCAGCAGCGTAGGGGCAGGGGGGCGCGGGTTAAGGGACGAGCAGTACTTC.

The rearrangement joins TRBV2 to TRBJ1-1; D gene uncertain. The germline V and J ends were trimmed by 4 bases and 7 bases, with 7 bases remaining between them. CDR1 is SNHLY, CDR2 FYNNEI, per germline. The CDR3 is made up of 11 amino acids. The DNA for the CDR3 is TGTGCCAGCAGTGTCCTTATTGAAGCTTTCTTT. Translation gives CASSVLIEAFF.

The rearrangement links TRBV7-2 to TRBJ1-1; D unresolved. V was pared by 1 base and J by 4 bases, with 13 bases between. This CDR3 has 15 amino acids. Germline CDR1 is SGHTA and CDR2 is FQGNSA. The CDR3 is CASSLDPGRGTEAFF. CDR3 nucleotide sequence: TGTGCCAGCAGCTTAGACCCCGGTCGGGGCACTGAAGCTTTCTTT.

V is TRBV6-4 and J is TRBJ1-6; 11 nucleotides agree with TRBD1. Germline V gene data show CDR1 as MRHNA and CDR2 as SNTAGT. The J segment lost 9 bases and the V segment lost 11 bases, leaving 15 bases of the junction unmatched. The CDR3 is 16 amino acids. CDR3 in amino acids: CALNHGPDRGRSPLHF. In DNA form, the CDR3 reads TGTGCCCTCAATCACGGTCCGGACAGGGGGCGTTCACCCCTCCACTTT.

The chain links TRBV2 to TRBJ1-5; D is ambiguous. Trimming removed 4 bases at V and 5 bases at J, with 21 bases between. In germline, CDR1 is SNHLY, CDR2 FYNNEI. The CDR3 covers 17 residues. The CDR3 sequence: CASSVPGLSLPHQPQHF. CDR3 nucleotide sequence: TGTGCCAGCAGTGTACCGGGATTATCCCTCCCTCATCAGCCCCAGCATTTT.

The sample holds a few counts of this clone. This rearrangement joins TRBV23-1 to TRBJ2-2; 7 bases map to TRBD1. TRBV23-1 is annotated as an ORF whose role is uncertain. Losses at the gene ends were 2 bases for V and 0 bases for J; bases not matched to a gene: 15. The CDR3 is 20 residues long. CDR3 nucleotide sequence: TGCGCCAGCAGTCAAAATCTTAATGGACAGGCGACTACGAACACCGGGGAGCTGTTTTTT. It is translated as CASSQNLNGQATTNTGELFF.

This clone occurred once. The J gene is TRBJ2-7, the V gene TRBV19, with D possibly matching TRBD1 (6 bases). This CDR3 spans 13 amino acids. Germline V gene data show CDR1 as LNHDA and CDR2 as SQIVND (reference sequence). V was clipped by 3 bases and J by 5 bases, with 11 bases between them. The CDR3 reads CASSIWAGDEQYF. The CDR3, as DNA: TGTGCCAGTAGTATCTGGGCAGGGGACGAGCAGTACTTC. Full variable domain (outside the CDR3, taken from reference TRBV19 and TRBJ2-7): DGGITQSPKYLFRKEGQNVTLSCEQNLNHDAMYWYRQDPGQGLRLIYYSQIVNDFQKGDIAEGYSVSREKKESFPLTVTSAQKNPTAFYLCASSIWAGDEQYFGPGTRLTVT.

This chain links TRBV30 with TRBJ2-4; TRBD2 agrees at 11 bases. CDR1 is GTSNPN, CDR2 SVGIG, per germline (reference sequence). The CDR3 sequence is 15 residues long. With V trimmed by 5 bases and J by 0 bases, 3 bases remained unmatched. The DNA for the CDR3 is TGTGCCTGGGGGGGACTAGCGGTAGCCAAAAACATTCAGTACTTC. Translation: CAWGGLAVAKNIQYF.

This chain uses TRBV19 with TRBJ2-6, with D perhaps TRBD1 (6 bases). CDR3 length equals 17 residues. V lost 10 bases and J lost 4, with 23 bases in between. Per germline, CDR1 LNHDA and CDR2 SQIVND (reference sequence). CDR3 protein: CATRSDRTKGGANVLTF. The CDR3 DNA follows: TGTGCCACTCGCTCCGACAGGACCAAGGGAGGGGCCAACGTCCTGACTTTC.

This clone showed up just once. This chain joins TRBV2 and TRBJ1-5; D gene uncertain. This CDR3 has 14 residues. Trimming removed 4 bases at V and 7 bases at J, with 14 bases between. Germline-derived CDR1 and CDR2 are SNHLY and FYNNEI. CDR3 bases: TGTGCCAGCAGTGTGGTCCATCCCGGGCAGCCCCAGCATTTT. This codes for CASSVVHPGQPQHF.

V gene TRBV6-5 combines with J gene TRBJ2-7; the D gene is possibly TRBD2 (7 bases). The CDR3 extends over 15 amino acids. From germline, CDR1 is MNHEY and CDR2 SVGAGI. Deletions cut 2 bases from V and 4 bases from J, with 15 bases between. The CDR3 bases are TGTGCCAGCAGTTACAATAGGGGGGGCTTGTACGAGCAGTACTTC. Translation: CASSYNRGGLYEQYF.

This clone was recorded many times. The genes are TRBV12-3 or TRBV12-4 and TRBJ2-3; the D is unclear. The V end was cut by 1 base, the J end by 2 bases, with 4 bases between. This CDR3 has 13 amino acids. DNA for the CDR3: TGTGCCAGCAGTTTAGTCCACACAGATACGCAGTATTTT. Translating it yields CASSLVHTDTQYF.

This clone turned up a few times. As DNA, the CDR3 is TGTGCCACCCAGGGTTCTGGAAACACCATATATTTT. Residues: CATQGSGNTIYF. V gene TRBV19 combines with J gene TRBJ1-3; weak D call: TRBD1 (5 bases). CDR1 is LNHDA and CDR2 is SQIVND in the germline V gene (reference sequence). Trimming took 10 bases from V and 1 from J, leaving 8 bases between them. The CDR3 spans 12 residues. Combining the CDR3 with reference TRBV19 and TRBJ1-3 gives the whole variable domain DGGITQSPKYLFRKEGQNVTLSCEQNLNHDAMYWYRQDPGQGLRLIYYSQIVNDFQKGDIAEGYSVSREKKESFPLTVTSAQKNPTAFYLCATQGSGNTIYFGEGSWLTVV.

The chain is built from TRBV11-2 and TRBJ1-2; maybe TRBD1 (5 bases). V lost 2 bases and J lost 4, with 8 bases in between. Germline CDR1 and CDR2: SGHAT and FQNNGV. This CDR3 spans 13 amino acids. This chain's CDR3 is CASSLNRPYGYTF. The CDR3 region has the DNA TGTGCCAGCAGCTTAAACAGGCCCTATGGCTACACCTTC.

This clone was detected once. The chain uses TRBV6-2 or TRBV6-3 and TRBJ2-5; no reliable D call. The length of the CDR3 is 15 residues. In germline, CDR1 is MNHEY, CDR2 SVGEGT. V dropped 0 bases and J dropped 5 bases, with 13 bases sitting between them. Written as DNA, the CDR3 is TGTGCCAGCAGTTACTCAGAAACGGAGCTGGAGACCCAGTACTTC. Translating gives CASSYSETELETQYF.

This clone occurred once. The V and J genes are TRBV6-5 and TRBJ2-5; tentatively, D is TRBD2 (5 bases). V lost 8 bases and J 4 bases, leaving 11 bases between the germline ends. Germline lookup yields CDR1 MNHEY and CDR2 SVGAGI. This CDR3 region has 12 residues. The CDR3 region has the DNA TGTGCCAGCGCGGGTTCGAGAGAGACCCAGTACTTC. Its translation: CASAGSRETQYF.

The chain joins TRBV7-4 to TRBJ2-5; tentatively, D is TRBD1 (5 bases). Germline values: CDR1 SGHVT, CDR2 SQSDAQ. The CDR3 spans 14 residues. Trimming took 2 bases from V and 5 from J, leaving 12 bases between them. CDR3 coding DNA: TGTGCCAGCAGCTTAATAAGAAAGGGGGAGACCCAGTACTTC. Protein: CASSLIRKGETQYF. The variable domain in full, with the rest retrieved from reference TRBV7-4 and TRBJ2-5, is GAGVSQSPRYKVAKRGRDVALRCDSISGHVTLYWYRQTLGQGSEVLTYSQSDAQRDKSGRPSGRFSAERPERSVSTLKIQRTEQGDSAVYLCASSLIRKGETQYFGPGTRLLVL.

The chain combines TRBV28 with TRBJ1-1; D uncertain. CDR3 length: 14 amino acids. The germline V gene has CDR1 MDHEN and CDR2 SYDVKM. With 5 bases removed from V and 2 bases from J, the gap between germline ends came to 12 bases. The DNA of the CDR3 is TGTGCCAGCAGTGTCCCCCCGGGAAACACTGAAGCTTTCTTT. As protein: CASSVPPGNTEAFF.